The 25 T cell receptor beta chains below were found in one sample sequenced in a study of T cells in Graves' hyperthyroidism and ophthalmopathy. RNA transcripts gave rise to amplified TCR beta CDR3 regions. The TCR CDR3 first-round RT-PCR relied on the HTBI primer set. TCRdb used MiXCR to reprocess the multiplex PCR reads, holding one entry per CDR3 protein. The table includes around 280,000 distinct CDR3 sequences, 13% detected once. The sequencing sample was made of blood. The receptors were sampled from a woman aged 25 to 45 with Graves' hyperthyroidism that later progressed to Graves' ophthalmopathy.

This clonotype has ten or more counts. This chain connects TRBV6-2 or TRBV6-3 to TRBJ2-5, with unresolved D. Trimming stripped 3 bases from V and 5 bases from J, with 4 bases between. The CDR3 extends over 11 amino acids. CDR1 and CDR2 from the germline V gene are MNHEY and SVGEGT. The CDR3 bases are TGTGCCAGCAGTTATACGGAGACCCAGTACTTC. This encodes CASSYTETQYF.

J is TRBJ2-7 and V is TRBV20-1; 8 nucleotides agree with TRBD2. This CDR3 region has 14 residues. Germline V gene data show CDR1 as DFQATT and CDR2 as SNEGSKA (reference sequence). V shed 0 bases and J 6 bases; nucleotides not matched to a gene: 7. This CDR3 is CSARDPAGVPEQYF. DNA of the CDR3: TGCAGTGCTAGAGATCCAGCGGGAGTGCCCGAGCAGTACTTC.

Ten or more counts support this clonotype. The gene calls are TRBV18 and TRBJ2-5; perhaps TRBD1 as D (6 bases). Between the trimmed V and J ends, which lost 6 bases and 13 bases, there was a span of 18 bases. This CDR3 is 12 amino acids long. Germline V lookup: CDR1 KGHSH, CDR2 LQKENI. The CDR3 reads CASSPNNREGYF. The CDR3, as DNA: TGTGCCAGCTCCCCCAACAACAGGGAAGGGTACTTC.

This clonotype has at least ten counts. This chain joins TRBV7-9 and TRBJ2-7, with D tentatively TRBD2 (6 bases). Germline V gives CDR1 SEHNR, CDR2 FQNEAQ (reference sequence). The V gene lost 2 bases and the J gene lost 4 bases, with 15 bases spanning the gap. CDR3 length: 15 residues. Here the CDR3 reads CASSLQGGLPYEQYF. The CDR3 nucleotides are TGTGCCAGCAGCTTACAGGGAGGCCTACCTTACGAGCAGTACTTC.

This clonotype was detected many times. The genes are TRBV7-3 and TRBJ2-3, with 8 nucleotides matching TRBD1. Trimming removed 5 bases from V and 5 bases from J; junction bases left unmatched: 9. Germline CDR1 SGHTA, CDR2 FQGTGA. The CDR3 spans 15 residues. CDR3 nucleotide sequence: TGTGCCAGCAGCCACTCGACAGGGGTCGGAGATACGCAGTATTTT. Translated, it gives CASSHSTGVGDTQYF.

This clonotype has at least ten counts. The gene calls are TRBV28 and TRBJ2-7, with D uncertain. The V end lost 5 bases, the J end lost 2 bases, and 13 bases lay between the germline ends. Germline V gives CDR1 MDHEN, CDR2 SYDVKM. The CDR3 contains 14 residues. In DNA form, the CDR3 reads TGTGCCAGCAGTCCCCACGGTCTGACCTACGAGCAGTACTTC. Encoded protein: CASSPHGLTYEQYF.

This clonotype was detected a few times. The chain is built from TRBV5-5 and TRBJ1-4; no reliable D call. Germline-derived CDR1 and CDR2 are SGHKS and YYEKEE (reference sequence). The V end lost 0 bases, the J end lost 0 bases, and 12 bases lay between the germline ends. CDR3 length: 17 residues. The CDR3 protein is CASSLEGGIATNEKLFF. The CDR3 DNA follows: TGTGCCAGCAGCTTGGAGGGAGGTATTGCAACTAATGAAAAACTGTTTTTT.

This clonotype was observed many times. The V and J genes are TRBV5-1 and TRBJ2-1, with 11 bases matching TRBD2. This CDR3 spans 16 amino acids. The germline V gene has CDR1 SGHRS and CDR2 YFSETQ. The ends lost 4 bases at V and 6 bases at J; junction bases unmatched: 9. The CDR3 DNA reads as TGCGCCAGCAGCGGAATAGCGGGAGGGCCTGGCAATGAGCAGTTCTTC. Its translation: CASSGIAGGPGNEQFF.

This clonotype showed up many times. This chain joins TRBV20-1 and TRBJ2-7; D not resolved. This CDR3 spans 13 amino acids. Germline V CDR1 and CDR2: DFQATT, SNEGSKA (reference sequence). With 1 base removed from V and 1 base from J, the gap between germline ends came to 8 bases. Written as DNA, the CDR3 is TGCAGTGCTAGAGTTGGCCATTCCTACGAGCAGTACTTC. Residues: CSARVGHSYEQYF.

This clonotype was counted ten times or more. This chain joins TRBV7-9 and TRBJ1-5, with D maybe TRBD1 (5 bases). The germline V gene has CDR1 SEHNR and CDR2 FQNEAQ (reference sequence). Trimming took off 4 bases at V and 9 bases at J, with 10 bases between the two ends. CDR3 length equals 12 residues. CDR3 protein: CASSSGSGPQHF. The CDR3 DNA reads TGTGCCAGCAGCTCAGGGAGCGGGCCCCAGCATTTT.

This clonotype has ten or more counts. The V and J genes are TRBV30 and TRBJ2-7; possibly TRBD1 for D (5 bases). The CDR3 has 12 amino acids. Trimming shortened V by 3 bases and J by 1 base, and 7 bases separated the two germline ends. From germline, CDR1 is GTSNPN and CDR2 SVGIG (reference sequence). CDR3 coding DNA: TGTGCCTGGAGGCGGACATCCTACGAGCAGTACTTC. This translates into CAWRRTSYEQYF.

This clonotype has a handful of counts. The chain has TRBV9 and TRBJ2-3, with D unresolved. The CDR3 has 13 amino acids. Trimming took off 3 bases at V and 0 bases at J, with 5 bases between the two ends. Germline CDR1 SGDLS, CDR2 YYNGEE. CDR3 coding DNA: TGTGCCAGCAGCGGGCAGAGCACAGATACGCAGTATTTT. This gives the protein CASSGQSTDTQYF.

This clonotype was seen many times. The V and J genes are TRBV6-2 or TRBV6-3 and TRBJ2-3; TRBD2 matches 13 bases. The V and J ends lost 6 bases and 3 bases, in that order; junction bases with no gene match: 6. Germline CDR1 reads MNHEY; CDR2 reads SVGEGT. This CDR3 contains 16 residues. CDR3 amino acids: CASRSGTSGITDTQYF. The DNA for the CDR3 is TGTGCCAGCAGATCCGGGACTAGCGGGATTACAGATACGCAGTATTTT.

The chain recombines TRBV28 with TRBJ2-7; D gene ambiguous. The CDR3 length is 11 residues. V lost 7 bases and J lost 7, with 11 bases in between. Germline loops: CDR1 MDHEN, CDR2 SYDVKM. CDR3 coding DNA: TGTGCCAGCAACTCGGGCCTGGAGCAGTACTTC. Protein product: CASNSGLEQYF.

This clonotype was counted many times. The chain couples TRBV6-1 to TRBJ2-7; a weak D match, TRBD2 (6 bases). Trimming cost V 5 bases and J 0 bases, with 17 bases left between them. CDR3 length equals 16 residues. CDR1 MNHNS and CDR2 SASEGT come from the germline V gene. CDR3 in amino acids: CASSRSAGGLSYEQYF. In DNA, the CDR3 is TGTGCCAGCAGTCGATCGGCTGGGGGACTCTCCTACGAGCAGTACTTC.

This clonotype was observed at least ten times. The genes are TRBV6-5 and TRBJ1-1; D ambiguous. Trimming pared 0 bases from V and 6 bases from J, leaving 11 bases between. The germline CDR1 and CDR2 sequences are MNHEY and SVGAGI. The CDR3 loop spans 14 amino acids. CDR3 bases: TGTGCCAGCAGTTACTCGACCGGACTATCTGAAGCTTTCTTT. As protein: CASSYSTGLSEAFF.

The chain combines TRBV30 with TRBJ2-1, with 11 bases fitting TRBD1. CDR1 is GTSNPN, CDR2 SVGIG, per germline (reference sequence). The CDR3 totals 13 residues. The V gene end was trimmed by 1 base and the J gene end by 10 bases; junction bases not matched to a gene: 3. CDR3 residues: CAWSGGTGGEQFF. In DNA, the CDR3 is TGTGCCTGGAGTGGGGGGACAGGGGGGGAGCAGTTCTTC.

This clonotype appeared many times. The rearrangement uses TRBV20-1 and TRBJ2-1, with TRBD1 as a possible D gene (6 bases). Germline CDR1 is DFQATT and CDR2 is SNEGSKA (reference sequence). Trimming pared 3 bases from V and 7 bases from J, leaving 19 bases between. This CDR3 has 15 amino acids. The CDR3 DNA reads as TGCAGTGCTAGTCCGTTGGGGGCGTTCCGGAATGAGCAGTTCTTC. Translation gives CSASPLGAFRNEQFF.

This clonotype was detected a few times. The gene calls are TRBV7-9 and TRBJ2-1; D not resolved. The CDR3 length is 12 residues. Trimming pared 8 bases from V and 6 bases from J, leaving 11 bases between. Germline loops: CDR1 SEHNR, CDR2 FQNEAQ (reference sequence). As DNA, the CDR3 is TGTGCCAGCGGAGTTAGGATCAATGAGCAGTTCTTC. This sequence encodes CASGVRINEQFF. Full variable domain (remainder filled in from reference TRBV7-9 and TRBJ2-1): DTGVSQNPRHKITKRGQNVTFRCDPISEHNRLYWYRQTLGQGPEFLTYFQNEAQLEKSRLLSDRFSAERPKGSFSTLEIQRTEQGDSAMYLCASGVRINEQFFGPGTRLTVL.

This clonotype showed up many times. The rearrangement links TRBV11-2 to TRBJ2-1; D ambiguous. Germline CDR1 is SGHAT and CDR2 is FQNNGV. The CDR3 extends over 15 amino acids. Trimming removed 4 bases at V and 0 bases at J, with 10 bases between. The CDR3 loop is CASSYERSSYNEQFF. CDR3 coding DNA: TGTGCCAGCAGCTACGAGCGTAGCTCCTACAATGAGCAGTTCTTC. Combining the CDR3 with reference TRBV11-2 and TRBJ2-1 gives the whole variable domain EAGVAQSPRYKIIEKRQSVAFWCNPISGHATLYWYQQILGQGPKLLIQFQNNGVVDDSQLPKDRFSAERLKGVDSTLKIQPAKLEDSAVYLCASSYERSSYNEQFFGPGTRLTVL.

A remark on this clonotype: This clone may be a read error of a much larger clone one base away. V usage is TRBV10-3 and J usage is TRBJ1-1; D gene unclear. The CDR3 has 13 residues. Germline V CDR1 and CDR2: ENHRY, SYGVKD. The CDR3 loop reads CAIVRNRNTEALF. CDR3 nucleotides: TGTGCCATCGTAAGGAATCGGAACACTGAAGCTCTCTTT.

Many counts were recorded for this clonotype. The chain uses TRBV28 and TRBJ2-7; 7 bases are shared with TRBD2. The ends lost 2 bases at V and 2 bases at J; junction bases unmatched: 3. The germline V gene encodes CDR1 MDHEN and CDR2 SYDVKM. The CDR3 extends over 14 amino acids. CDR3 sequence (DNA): TGTGCCAGCAGTTTAAGCGGACTAGCCTACGAGCAGTACTTC. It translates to CASSLSGLAYEQYF.

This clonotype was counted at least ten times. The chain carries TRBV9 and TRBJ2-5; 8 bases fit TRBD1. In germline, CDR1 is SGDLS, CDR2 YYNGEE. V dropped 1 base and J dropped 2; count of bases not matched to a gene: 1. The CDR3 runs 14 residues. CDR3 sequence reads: CASSVTGGQETQYF. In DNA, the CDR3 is TGTGCCAGCAGCGTAACAGGGGGGCAAGAGACCCAGTACTTC.

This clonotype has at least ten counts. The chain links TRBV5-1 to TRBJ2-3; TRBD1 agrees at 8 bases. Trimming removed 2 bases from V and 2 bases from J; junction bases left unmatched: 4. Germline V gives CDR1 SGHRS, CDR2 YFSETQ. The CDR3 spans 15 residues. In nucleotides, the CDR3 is TGCGCCAGCAGCTTCAGGGGGCGGGTCACAGATACGCAGTATTTT. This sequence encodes CASSFRGRVTDTQYF.

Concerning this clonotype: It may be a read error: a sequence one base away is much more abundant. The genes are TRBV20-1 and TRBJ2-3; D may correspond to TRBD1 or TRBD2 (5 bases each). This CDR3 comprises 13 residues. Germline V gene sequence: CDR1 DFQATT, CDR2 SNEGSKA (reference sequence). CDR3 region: CSGGRFVSDAQYF. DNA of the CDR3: TGCAGTGGGGGGAGATTCGTATCAGATGCGCAGTATTTT.